Reported below is one T cell receptor beta chain. This clonotype turned up a few times. Its antigen remains undetermined. Qualities for individual bases were not recorded, and no much larger clone is one base off. The CDR3 goes from the cysteine to the phenylalanine over 15 residues. Only the CDR3 DNA stays, 45 bases, in frame from base 1. CDR1 and CDR2 are read off the germline V gene as KGHSH and LQKENI. V is pared back by 1 base and J by 3 bases, with 13 bases lying between the germline termini. Library method: 5' RACE. TCRdb records Illumina HiSeq 2000 as the sequencer. Template switching introduced a universal primer binding site; the final cDNA contained a unique molecular identifier, enabling accurate counting of TCR cDNA molecules. First-strand cDNA for TCR alpha and beta chains was synthesized from specific primers in the conserved constant-segment region. To control for contamination, each cDNA library was double barcoded with a SMART-Mk sample barcode plus Illumina barcodes. Two successive PCR steps introduced TruSeq adapter sequences along with Illumina sample barcodes. The Illumina HiSeq platform was used with custom primers to sequence TCR alpha and beta cDNA libraries. The paper's processing steps were these. Raw reads were processed with MiGEC to extract unique molecular identifiers, and MiXCR was used to determine CDR3 positions. Recombination models were inferred per individual with the repgenHMM and IGoR tools using an EM algorithm. The analysis of shared clonotypes was done with the tcR package in R, with sharing normalized by the product of cloneset sizes. Out-of-frame nonproductive sequences were analyzed to study raw recombination free of thymic and clonal selection effects. The raw public reads went through TCRdb reprocessing: fastp at Q25, MiXCR clone calling, in-frame beta chains kept. Entries that share a CDR3 protein sequence are merged under the most common genes and DNA. These V and J calls derive from TCRdb rather than the authors' analysis. Recorded for this sample are around 1.7 million distinct CDR3 sequences; 32% of them occurred a single time. The ten largest clones represent less than 0.35% of the sample.

This sample was included in a study of identical twins (dated by TCRdb to the mid-2010s). The study in broad terms: To test whether fetal clonotypes persist, the study used deep sequencing on TCR alpha and beta repertoires from monozygotic twins, unrelated adults of various ages, and cord blood. To rule out contamination, replicate twin experiments were performed at different times with different library preparation protocols.

What the study reported, not specific to this receptor: Because the same donors could not be followed over many years, the conclusions relied on cross-sectional statistical analysis. Invariant T cells such as MAIT and iNKT could partly confound zero-insertion analyses, though diverse VJ usage argued against this for most clonotypes. Excess twin sharing in beta out-of-frame sequences was weaker because fewer shared sequences lowered the signal-to-noise ratio. In monozygotic twins, recombination models systematically underestimated out-of-frame TCR alpha sharing, but the models matched the sharing seen between unrelated individuals. Fewer insertions were carried by abundant cord blood beta clonotypes, a similar but weaker trend appeared in young adult naive repertoires, and no such trend appeared in memory repertoires. Compared with coincidental sharing between unrelated individuals, out-of-frame TCR alpha sequences shared between twins showed an excess of sequences with low generation probability.

All donors were healthy Caucasians. The TCR sequence derives from a newborn girl in good health. Specimen: cord blood. The rearrangement combines TRBV18 with TRBJ2-7; no D gene is confidently identified. The sequenced DNA is TGTGCCAGCTCACCACTGACTCAGAGACGCTACGAGCAGTACTTC. Protein translation: CASSPLTQRRYEQYF.